The clone carrying this T cell receptor (beta chain) was found once. What it recognizes is unknown. The donors were in the roughly 130-subject validation cohort, distinct from the approximately 700-subject first cohort. Sequencing was performed with immunoSEQ multiplex PCR; in TCRdb, only in-frame clones are kept and a portion is missing. The top ten clones hold 3.5% to 5% of a sample with some 90,000 clones, around 88% of them seen once. The sample comes from a study of cytomegalovirus exposure and HLA in healthy donors. Germline V lookup: CDR1 MNHEY, CDR2 SMNVEV (reference sequence). V lost 5 bases, J lost 3 bases, and 6 bases stayed unmatched. The CDR3 totals 14 residues. Findings of the study overall: Altogether, 170 or so TCR beta chains were recorded as cytomegalovirus-associated. Both high specificity and high sensitivity reportedly marked the classifier's diagnosis of cytomegalovirus status.

The genes are TRBV27 and TRBJ1-2; 7 nucleotides align to TRBD1. This receptor was obtained from a young woman in good health and CMV-seronegative. The sequenced sample consisted of PBMCs. In nucleotides, the CDR3 is TGTGCCAGCAGTCACAGGGGCACGGACTATGGCTACACCTTC. Its protein product is CASSHRGTDYGYTF.